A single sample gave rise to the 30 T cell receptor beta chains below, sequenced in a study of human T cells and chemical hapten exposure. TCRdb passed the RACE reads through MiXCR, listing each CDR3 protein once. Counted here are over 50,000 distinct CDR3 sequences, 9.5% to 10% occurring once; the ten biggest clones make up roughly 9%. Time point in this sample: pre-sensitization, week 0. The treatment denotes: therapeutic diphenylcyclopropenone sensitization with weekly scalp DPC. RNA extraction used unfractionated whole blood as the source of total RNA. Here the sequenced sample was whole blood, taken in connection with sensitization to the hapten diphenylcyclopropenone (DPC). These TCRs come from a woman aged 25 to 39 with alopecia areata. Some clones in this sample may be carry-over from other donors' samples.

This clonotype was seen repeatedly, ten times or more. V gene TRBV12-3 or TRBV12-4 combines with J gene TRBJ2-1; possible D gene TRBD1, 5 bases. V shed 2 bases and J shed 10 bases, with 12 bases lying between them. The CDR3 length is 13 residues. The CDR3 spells CASSLMAPGEQFF. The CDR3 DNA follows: TGTGCCAGCAGTTTAATGGCGCCAGGGGAGCAGTTCTTC.

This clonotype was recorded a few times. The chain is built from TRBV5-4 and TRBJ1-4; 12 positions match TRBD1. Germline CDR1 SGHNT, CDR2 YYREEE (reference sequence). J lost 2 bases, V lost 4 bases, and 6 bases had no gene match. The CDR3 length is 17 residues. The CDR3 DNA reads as TGTGCCAGCAGCCGCCGGGACAGGGGGCTTACTAATGAAAAACTGTTTTTT. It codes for CASSRRDRGLTNEKLFF. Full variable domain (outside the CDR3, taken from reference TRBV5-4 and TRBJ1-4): ETGVTQSPTHLIKTRGQQVTLRCSSQSGHNTVSWYQQALGQGPQFIFQYYREEENGRGNFPPRFSGLQFPNYSSELNVNALELDDSALYLCASSRRDRGLTNEKLFFGSGTQLSVL.

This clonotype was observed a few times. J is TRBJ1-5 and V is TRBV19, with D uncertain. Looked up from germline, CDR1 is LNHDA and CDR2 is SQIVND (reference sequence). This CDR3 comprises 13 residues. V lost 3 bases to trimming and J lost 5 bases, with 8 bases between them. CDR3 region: CASSIHLDQPQHF. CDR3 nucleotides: TGTGCCAGTAGTATCCACCTTGATCAGCCCCAGCATTTT.

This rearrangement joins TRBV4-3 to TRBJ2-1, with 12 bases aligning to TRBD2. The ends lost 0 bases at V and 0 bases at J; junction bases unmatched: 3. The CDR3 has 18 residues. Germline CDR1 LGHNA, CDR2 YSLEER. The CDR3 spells CASSQETSGGSSYNEQFF. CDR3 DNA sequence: TGCGCCAGCAGCCAAGAGACTAGCGGGGGCAGCTCCTACAATGAGCAGTTCTTC.

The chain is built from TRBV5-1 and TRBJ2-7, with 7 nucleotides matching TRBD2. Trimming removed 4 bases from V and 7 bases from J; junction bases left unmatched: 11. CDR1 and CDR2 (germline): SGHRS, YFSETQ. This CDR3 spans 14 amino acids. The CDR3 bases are TGCGCCAGCAGCCTGGAGGCGGGGGTAAAAGAGCAGTACTTC. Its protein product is CASSLEAGVKEQYF.

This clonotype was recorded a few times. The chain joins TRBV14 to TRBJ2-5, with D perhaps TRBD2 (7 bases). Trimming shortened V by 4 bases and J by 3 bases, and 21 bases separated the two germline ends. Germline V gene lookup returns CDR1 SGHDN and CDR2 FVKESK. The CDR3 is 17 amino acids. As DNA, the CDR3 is TGTGCCAGCAGCCCACTTGTTGGGGGGGCGAGAGAAGAGACCCAGTACTTC. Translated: CASSPLVGGAREETQYF.

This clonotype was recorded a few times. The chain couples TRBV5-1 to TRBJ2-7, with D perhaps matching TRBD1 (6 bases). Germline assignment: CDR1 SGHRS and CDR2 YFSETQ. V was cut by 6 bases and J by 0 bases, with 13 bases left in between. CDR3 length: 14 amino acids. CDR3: CASMQDSRSYEQYF. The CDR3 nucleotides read TGCGCCAGCATGCAGGACAGCCGCTCCTACGAGCAGTACTTC.

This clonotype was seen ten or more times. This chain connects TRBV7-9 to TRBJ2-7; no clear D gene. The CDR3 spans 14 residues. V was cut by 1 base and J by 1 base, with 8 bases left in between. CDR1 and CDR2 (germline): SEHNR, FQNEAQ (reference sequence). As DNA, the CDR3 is TGTGCCAGCAGCTTAGTCGCCAGTTCCTACGAGCAGTACTTC. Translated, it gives CASSLVASSYEQYF.

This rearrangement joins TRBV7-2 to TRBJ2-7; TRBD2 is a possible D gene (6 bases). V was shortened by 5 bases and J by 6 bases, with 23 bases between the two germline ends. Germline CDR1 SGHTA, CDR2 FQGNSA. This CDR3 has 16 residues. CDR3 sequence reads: CASSPRLGLRRVEQYF. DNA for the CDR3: TGTGCCAGCAGCCCAAGACTAGGTTTACGTCGGGTCGAGCAGTACTTC.

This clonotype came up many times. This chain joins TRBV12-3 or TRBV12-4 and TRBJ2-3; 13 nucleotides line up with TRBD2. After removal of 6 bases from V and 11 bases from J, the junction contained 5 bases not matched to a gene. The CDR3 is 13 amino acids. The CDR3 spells CASRGTSGAWQYF. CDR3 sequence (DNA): TGTGCCAGCAGGGGGACTAGCGGGGCGTGGCAGTATTTT.

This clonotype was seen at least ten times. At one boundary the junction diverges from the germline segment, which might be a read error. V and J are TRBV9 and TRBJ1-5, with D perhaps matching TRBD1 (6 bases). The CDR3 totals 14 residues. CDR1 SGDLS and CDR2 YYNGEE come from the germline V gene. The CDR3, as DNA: TGTGCCAGCAGTGTAGACAGGAACAATCAGCCCCAGCATTTT. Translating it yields CASSVDRNNQPQHF.

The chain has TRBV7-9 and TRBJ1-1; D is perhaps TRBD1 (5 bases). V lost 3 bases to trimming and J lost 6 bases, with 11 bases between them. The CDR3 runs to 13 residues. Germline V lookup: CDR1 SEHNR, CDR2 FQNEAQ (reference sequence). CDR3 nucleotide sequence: TGTGCCAGCAGCTTTCAGGGAGTCGCTGAAGCTTTCTTT. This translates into CASSFQGVAEAFF.

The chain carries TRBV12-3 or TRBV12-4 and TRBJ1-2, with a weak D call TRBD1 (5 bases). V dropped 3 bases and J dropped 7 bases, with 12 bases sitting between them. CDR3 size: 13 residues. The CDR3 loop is CASSFAGASGYTF. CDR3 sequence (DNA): TGTGCCAGCAGTTTCGCCGGGGCCAGTGGCTACACCTTC.

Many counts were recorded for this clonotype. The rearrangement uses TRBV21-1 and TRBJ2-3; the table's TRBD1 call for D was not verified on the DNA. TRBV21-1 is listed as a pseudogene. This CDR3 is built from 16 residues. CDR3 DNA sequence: TGTGCCAGCAGCAAAGAGACGGGGGGGAGCACAGATACGCAGTATTTT. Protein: CASSKETGGSTDTQYF.

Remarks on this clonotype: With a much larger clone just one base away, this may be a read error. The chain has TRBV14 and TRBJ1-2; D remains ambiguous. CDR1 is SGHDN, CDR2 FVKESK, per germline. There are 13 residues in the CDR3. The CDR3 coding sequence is TGTGCCAGCAGCCCAGGACCTAACTATGGCTACCCCTTC. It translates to CASSPGPNYGYPF.

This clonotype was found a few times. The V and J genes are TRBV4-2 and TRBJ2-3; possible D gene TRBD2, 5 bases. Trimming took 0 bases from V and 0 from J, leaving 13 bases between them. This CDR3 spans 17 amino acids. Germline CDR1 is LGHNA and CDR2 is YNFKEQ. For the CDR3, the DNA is TGTGCCAGCAGCCAAGAAATGCGTAGCGCAAGCACAGATACGCAGTATTTT. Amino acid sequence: CASSQEMRSASTDTQYF.

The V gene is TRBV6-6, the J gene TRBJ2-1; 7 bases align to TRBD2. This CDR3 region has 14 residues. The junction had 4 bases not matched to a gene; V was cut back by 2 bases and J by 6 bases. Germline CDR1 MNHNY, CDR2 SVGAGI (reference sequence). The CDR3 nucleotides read TGTGCCAGCAGTTACGAGAGACTAGCCAATGAGCAGTTCTTC. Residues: CASSYERLANEQFF.

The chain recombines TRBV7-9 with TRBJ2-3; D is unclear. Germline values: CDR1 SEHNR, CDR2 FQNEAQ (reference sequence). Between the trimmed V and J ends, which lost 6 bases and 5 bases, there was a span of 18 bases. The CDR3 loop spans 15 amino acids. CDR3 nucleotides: TGTGCCAGCAGAGCCCCCGCGGACCGTAAAGATACGCAGTATTTT. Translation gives CASRAPADRKDTQYF.

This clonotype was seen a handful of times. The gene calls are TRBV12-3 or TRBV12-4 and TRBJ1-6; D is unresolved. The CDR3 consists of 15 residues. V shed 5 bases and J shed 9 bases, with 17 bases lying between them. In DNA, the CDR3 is TGTGCCAGCAGTGAATGGGGAGGGAGTAGTTCACCCCTCCACTTT. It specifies CASSEWGGSSSPLHF.

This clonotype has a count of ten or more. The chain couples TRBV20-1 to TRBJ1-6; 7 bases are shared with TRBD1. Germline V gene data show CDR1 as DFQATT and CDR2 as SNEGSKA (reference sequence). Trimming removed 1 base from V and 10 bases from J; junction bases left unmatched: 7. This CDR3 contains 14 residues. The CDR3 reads CSARGTTGNSPLHF. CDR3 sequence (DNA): TGCAGTGCTAGAGGAACGACAGGGAACTCACCCCTCCACTTT.

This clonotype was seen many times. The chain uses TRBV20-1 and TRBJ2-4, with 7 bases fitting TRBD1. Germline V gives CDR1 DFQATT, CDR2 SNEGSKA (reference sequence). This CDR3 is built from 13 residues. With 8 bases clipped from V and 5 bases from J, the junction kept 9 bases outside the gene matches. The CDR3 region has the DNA TGCAGTTACAGGGGCAAGTTCGAAAACATTCAGTACTTC. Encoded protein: CSYRGKFENIQYF.

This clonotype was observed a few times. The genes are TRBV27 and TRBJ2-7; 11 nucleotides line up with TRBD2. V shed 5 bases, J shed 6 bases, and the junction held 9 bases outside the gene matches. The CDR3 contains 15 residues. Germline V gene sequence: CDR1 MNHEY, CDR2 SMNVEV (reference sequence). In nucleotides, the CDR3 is TGTGCCAGCAGTGGGCTAGCGGGGGGAGAAGGCGAGCAGTACTTC. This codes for CASSGLAGGEGEQYF.

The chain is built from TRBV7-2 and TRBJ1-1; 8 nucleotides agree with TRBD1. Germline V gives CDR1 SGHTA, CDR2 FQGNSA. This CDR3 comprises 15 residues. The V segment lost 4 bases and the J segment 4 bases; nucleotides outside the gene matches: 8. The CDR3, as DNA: TGTGCCAGCAGCTGGACCGGACAGGGCGTCACTGAAGCTTTCTTT. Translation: CASSWTGQGVTEAFF. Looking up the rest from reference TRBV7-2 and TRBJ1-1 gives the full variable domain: GAGVSQSPSNKVTEKGKDVELRCDPISGHTALYWYRQSLGQGLEFLIYFQGNSAPDKSGLPSDRFSAERTGGSVSTLTIQRTQQEDSAVYLCASSWTGQGVTEAFFGQGTRLTVV.

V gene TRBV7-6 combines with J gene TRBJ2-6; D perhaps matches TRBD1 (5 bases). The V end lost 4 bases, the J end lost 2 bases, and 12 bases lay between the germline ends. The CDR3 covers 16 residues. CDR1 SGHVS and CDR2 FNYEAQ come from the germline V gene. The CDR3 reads CASSSPTGPGANVLTF. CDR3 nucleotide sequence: TGTGCCAGCAGCTCACCTACAGGACCTGGGGCCAACGTCCTGACTTTC.

The CDR3 DNA is TGTGCCAGCAGCTGGGGGGACTCGAGGACCCAGTACTTC. It codes for CASSWGDSRTQYF. The rearrangement joins TRBV5-4 to TRBJ2-5; TRBD2 might be the D (6 bases). This CDR3 is 13 amino acids long. The V end was cut by 3 bases, the J end by 7 bases, with 13 bases between. Germline assignment: CDR1 SGHNT and CDR2 YYREEE (reference sequence).

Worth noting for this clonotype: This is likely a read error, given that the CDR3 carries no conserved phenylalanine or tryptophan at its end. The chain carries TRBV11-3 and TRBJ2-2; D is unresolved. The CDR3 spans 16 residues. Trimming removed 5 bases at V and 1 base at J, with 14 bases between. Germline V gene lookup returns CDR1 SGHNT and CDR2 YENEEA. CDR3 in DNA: TGTGCCAGCAGCCCCCAGAGCAGTGAGAACACCGGGGAGCTGTTTCTT. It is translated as CASSPQSSENTGELFL.

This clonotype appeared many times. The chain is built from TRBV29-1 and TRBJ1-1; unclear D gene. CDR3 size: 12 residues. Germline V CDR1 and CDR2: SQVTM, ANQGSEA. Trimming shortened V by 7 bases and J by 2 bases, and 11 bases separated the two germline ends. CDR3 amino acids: CSGITENTEAFF. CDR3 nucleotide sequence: TGCAGCGGCATTACAGAAAACACTGAAGCTTTCTTT.

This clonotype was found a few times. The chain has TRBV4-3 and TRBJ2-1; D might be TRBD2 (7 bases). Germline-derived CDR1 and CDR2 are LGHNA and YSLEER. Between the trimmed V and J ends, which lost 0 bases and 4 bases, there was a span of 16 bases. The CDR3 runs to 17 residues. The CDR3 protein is CASSQDHIGGPYNEQFF. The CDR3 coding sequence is TGCGCCAGCAGCCAAGATCATATCGGGGGGCCGTACAATGAGCAGTTCTTC.

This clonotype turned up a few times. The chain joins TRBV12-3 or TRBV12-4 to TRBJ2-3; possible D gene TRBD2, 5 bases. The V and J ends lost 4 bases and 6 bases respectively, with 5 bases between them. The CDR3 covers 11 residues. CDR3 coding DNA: TGTGCCAGCAGTTGGGAGGATACGCAGTATTTT. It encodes CASSWEDTQYF.

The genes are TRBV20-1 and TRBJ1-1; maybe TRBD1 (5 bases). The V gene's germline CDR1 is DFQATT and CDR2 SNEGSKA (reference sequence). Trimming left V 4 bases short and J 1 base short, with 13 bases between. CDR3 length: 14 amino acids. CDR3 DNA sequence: TGCAGTGCTATAACCGACAGATGGAACACTGAAGCTTTCTTT. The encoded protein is CSAITDRWNTEAFF.